Each of the 5 T cell receptor beta chains below was sequenced from the same sample in a study of Graves' ophthalmopathy and Graves' hyperthyroidism. RNA served as the template for amplifying TCR beta CDR3 regions. First-round RT-PCR employed HTBI primers, with a second-round multiplex PCR after it. Each CDR3 protein is one row after TCRdb ran MiXCR on the multiplex PCR reads. The sample carries about 480,000 distinct CDR3 sequences, about 15% recorded once. Sequencing input: blood. The receptors were gathered from a woman in her twenties or thirties with Graves' ophthalmopathy.

This clonotype was observed at least ten times. The chain is built from TRBV30 and TRBJ2-7, with 8 bases matching TRBD2. V trimming: 7 bases; J trimming: 3 bases; junction bases outside the gene matches: 5. Germline CDR1 GTSNPN, CDR2 SVGIG (reference sequence). This CDR3 has 12 amino acids. The CDR3 spells CAFLGLDYEQYF. The DNA for the CDR3 is TGTGCCTTCCTGGGACTAGACTACGAGCAGTACTTC.

The CDR3 region is CASSWGRAPSVNTEAFF. The CDR3 DNA is TGTGCCAGCAGTTGGGGCAGGGCCCCTTCCGTGAACACTGAAGCTTTCTTT. The J gene is TRBJ1-1, the V gene TRBV12-3 or TRBV12-4; the D gene is possibly TRBD1 (5 bases). The CDR3 extends over 17 amino acids. V was pared by 4 bases and J by 0 bases, with 18 bases between.

This clonotype was found many times. The chain combines TRBV20-1 with TRBJ1-3; no clear D gene. The germline CDR1 and CDR2 sequences are DFQATT and SNEGSKA (reference sequence). The V end lost 0 bases, the J end lost 4 bases, and 4 bases lay between the germline ends. The CDR3 length is 12 residues. CDR3 sequence: CSARDQGNTIYF. CDR3 nucleotide sequence: TGCAGTGCTAGAGATCAGGGAAACACCATATATTTT.

This clonotype was seen repeatedly, ten times or more. The chain joins TRBV25-1 to TRBJ2-2; possible D gene TRBD2, 5 bases. Trimming removed 8 bases from V and 5 bases from J, with 9 bases in between. The CDR3 contains 12 residues. From germline, CDR1 is MGHDK and CDR2 SYGVNS. The CDR3 sequence: CASLGGTGELFF. CDR3 DNA sequence: TGTGCCAGCTTGGGCGGGACCGGGGAGCTGTTTTTT.

This clonotype has more than one count but fewer than ten. The rearrangement links TRBV12-3 or TRBV12-4 to TRBJ2-5, with 9 nucleotides matching TRBD2. The CDR3 has 17 residues. V lost 2 bases to trimming and J lost 5 bases; unmatched junction nucleotides: 12. The CDR3: CASSLPPRRGGRETQYF. The DNA of the CDR3 is TGTGCCAGCAGTTTACCCCCCCGGCGGGGGGGCCGGGAGACCCAGTACTTC.